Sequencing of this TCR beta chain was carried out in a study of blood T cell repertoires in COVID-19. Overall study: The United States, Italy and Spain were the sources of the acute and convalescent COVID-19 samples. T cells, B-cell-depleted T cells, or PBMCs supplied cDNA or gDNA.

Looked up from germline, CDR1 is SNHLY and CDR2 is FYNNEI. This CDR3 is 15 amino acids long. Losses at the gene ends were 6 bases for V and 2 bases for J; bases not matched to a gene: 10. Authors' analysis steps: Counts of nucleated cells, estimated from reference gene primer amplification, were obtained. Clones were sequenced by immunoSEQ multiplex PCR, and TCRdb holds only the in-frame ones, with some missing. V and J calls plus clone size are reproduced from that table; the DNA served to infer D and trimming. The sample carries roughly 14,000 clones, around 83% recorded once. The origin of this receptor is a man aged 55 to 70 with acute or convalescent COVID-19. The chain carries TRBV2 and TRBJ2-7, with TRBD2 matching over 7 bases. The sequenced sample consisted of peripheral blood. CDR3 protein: CASRQRGTITYEQYF. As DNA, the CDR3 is TGTGCCAGCAGACAAAGAGGGACTATAACCTACGAGCAGTACTTC.